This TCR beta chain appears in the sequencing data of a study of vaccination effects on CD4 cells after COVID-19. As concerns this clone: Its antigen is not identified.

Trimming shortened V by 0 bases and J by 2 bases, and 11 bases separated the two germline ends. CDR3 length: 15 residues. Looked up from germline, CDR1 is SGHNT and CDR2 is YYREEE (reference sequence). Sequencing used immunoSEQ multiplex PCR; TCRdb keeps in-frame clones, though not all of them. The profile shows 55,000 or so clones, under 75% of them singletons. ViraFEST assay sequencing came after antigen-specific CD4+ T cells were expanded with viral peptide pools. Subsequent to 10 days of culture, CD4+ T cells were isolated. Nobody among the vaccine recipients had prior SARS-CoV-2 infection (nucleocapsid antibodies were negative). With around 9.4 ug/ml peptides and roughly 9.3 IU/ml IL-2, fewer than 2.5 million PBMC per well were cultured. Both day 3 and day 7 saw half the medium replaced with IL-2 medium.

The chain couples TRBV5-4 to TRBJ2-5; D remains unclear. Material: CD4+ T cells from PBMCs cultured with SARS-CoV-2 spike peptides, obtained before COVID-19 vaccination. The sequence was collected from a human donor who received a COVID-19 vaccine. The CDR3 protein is CASSLGIVRQETQYF. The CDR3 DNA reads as TGTGCCAGCAGCTTGGGGATCGTCAGACAAGAGACCCAGTACTTC.